The clone carrying this TCR beta chain showed up just a few times. Alongside a J-beta primer mix, a sample-barcoded 5' primer served in a second PCR lasting 7 to 11 cycles. TCRdb reanalysed the 5' RACE reads using MiXCR and keeps one entry per CDR3 protein. The sample consists of almost 1 million distinct CDR3 sequences, roughly 51% of them appearing once. The sample belongs to a study of blood T cells in healthy people across ages. Germline V gene lookup returns CDR1 DFQATT and CDR2 SNEGSKA (reference sequence). The CDR3 spans 13 residues. Trimming removed 4 bases at V and 2 bases at J, with 10 bases between.

The chain uses TRBV20-1 and TRBJ2-3; unclear D gene. The clonotype was recovered from an older woman in good health. The specimen sequenced was blood. The CDR3 region has the DNA TGCAGTGCTATATGGCAGGTCACAGATACGCAGTATTTT. Its translation: CSAIWQVTDTQYF.